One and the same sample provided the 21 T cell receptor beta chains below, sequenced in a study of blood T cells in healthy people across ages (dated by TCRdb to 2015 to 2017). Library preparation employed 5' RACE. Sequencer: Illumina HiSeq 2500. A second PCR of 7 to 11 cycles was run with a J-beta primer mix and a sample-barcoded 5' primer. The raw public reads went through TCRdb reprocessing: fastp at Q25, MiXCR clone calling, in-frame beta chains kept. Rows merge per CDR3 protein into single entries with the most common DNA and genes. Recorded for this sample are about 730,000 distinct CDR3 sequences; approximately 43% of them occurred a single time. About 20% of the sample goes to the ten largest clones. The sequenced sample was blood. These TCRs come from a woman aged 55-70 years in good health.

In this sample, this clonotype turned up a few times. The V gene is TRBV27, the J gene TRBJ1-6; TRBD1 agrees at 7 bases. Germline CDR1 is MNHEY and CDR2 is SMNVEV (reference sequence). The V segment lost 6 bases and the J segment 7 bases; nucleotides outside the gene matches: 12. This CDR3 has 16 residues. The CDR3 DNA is TGTGCCAGCAGGCAACACCGGGACAGTAAGAATTCACCCCTCCACTTT. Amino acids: CASRQHRDSKNSPLHF.

In nucleotides, the CDR3 is TGCAGTGCTAGAGGGTCTGATAGTAAAGAGACCCAGTACTTC. This sequence encodes CSARGSDSKETQYF. The chain joins TRBV20-1 to TRBJ2-5, with D uncertain. The CDR3 runs 14 residues. Trimming cost V 1 base and J 3 bases, with 12 bases left between them. Germline values: CDR1 DFQATT, CDR2 SNEGSKA (reference sequence).

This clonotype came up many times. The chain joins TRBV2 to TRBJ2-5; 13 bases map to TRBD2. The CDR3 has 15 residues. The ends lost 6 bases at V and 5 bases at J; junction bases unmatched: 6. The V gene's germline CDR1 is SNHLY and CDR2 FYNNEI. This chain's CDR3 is CASRTGLAGLETQYF. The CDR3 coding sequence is TGTGCCAGCAGGACGGGACTAGCGGGGCTGGAGACCCAGTACTTC.

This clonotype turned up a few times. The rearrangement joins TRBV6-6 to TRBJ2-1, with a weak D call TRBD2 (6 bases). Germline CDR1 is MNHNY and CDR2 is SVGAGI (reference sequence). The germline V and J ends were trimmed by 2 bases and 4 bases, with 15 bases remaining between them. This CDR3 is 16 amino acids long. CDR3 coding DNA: TGTGCCAGCAGTTACGATTTAGCGGAGACATACAATGAGCAGTTCTTC. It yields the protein CASSYDLAETYNEQFF.

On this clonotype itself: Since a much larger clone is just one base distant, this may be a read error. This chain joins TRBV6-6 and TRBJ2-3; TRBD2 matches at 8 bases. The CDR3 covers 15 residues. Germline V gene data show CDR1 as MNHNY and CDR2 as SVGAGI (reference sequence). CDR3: CACSYSGGPTDTQYF. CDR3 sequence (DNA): TGTGCCTGCAGTTACTCGGGGGGGCCCACAGATACGCAGTATTTT.

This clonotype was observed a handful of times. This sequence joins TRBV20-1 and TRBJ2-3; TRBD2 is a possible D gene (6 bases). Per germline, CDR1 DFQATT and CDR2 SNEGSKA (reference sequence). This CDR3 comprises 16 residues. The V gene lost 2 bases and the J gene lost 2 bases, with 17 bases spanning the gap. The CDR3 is CSARSVVADLTDTQYF. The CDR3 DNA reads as TGCAGTGCTAGAAGTGTGGTAGCGGACCTCACAGATACGCAGTATTTT.

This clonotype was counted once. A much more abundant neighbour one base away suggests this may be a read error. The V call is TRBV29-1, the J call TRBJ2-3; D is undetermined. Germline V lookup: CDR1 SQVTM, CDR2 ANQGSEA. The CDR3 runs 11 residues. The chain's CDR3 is CSVEGSDAQYF. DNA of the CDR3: TGCAGCGTTGAAGGGTCAGATGCGCAGTATTTT.

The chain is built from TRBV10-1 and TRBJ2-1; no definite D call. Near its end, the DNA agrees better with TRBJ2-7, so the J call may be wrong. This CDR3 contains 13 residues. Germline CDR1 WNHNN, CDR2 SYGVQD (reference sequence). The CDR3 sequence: CASSESGRIEQYF. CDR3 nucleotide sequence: TGCGCCAGCAGTGAGTCAGGACGTATTGAGCAGTACTTC.

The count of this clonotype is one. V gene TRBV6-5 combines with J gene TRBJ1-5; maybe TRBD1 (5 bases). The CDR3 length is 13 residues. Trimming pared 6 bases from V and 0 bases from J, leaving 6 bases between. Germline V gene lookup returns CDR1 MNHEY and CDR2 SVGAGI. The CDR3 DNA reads TGTGCCAGCAGCAGGGTTAGCAATCAGCCCCAGCATTTT. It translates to CASSRVSNQPQHF.

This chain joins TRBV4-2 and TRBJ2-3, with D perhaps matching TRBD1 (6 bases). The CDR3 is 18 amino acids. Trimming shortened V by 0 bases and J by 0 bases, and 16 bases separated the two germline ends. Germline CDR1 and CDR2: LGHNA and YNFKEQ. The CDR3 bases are TGTGCCAGCAGCCAAGAAACTGAGGCAGGGGCTAGCACAGATACGCAGTATTTT. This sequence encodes CASSQETEAGASTDTQYF.

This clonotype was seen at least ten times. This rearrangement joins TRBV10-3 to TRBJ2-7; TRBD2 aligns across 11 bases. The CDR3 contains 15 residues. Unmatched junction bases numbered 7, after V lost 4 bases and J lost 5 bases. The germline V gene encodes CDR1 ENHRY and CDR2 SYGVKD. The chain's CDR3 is CAISVLAGAPHEQYF. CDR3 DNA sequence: TGTGCCATCAGTGTACTAGCGGGAGCTCCCCACGAGCAGTACTTC.

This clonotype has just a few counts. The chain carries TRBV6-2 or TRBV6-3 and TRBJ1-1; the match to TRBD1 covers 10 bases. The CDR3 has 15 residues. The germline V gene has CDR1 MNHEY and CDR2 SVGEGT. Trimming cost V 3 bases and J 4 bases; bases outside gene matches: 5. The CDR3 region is CASSYFGQGGTEAFF. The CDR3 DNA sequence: TGTGCCAGCAGTTATTTTGGACAGGGGGGCACTGAAGCTTTCTTT.

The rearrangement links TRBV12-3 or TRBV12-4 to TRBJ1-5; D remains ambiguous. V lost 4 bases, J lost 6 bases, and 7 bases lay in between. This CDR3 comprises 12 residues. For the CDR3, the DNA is TGTGCCAGCAGTTCTACAGTTCAGCCCCAGCATTTT. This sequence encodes CASSSTVQPQHF.

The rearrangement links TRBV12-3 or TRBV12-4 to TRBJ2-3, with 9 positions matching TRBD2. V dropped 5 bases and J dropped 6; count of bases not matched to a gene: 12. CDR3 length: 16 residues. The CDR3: CASSPPGSGGWDTQYF. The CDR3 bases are TGTGCCAGCAGTCCCCCGGGAAGCGGGGGGTGGGATACGCAGTATTTT.

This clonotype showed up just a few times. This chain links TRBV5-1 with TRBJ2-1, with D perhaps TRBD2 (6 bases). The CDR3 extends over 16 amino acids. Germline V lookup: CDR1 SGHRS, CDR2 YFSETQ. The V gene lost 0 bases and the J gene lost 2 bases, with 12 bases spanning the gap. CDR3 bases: TGCGCCAGCAGCTTGGCGGTTAGCGGTACCTACAATGAGCAGTTCTTC. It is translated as CASSLAVSGTYNEQFF.

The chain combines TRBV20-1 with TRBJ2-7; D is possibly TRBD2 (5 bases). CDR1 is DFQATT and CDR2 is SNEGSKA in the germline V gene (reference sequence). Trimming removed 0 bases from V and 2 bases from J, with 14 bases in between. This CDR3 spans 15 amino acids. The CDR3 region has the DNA TGCAGTGCTAGAGATCCTAAGAGGGCCGCCTACGAGCAGTACTTC. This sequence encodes CSARDPKRAAYEQYF.

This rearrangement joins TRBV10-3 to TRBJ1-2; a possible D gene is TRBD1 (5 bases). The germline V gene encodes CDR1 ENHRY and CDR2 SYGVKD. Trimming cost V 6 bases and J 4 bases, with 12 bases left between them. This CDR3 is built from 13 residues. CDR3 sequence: CAIRRDDVYGYTF. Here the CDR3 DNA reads TGTGCCATCAGGCGGGACGATGTCTATGGCTACACCTTC.

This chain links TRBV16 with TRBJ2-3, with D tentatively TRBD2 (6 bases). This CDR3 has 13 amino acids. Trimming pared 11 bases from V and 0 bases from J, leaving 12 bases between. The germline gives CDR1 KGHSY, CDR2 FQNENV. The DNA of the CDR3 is TGTGCCTTGGCGCGGGGCAGCACAGATACGCAGTATTTT. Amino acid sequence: CALARGSTDTQYF. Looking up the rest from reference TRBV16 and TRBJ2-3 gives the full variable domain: GEEVAQTPKHLVRGEGQKAKLYCAPIKGHSYVFWYQQVLKNEFKFLISFQNENVFDETGMPKERFSAKCLPNSPCSLEIQATKLEDSAVYFCALARGSTDTQYFGPGTRLTVL.

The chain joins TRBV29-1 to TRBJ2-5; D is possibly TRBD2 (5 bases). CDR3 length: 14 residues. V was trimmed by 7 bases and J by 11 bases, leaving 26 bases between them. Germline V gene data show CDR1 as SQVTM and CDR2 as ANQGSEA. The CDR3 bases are TGCAGCGGTTTTTCCGGGATTCAAGGCAATGAGCAGTACTTC. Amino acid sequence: CSGFSGIQGNEQYF.

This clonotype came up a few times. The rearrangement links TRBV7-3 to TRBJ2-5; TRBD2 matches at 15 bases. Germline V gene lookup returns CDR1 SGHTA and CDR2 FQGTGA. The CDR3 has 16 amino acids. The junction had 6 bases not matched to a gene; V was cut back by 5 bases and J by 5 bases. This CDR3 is CASSPGTSGRLETQYF. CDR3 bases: TGTGCCAGCAGCCCGGGGACTAGCGGGAGGTTGGAGACCCAGTACTTC.

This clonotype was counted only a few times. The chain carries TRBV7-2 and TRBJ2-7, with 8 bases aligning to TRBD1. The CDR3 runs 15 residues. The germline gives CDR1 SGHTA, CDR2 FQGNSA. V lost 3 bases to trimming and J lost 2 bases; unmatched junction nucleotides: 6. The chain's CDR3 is CASSFGQGGTYEQYF. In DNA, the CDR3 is TGTGCCAGCAGCTTTGGACAGGGCGGGACCTACGAGCAGTACTTC.